There are a few counts of the clone carrying this T cell receptor beta chain. Quantitative 5'-RACE with molecular barcodes generated TCR beta libraries. Each CDR3 protein is one row after TCRdb ran MiXCR on the 5' RACE reads. The sample includes approximately 240,000 distinct CDR3 sequences, 24% of them seen just once. V dropped 2 bases and J dropped 9; count of bases not matched to a gene: 4. Germline V gene lookup returns CDR1 SQVTM and CDR2 ANQGSEA. There are 13 residues in the CDR3. The data were taken from a study of CD8 T cells in ankylosing spondylitis. The receptor was derived from a male donor with ankylosing spondylitis or in good health (not recorded which). Sequences were obtained from blood, either unsorted or a sorted T cell fraction (not recorded which). The chain recombines TRBV29-1 with TRBJ1-5; 10 bases map to TRBD1. This CDR3 reads CSVEPGQGSPQHF. For the CDR3, the DNA is TGCAGCGTTGAACCGGGACAGGGGTCGCCCCAGCATTTT. The full variable domain, its missing parts supplied by reference TRBV29-1 and TRBJ1-5, is SAVISQKPSRDICQRGTSLTIQCQVDSQVTMMFWYRQQPGQSLTLIATANQGSEATYESGFVIDKFPISRPNLTFSTLTVSNMSPEDSSIYLCSVEPGQGSPQHFGDGTRLSIL.